The 3 T cell receptor beta chains listed next were all sequenced from one sample in a study of regulatory and conventional T cells in RAG deficiency (TCRdb year 2017). Libraries were prepared through the immunoSEQ multiplex PCR assay. TCRdb obtained this table from immuneACCESS and retained in-frame rearrangements with V and J assigned. These tables miss some clones; where compared with another copy, unresolved V genes account for less than half of the shortfall, and the remainder is unexplained. The sample table records 34,000 or so clones; around 91% of these occur just once. The top ten clones comprise roughly an eighth of the sample. The data were also submitted as part of a second study, on regulatory T cells. As the second publication notes: The multiplex PCR used 52 forward TRBV primers and 13 reverse TRBJ primers, with assay-based and computational corrections for amplification bias.

The sequenced sample consisted of CD8+ T cells sorted from blood. Source of these receptors: a human donor in good health.

The V gene is TRBV6-1, the J gene TRBJ2-7, with D possibly matching TRBD2 (6 bases). Trimming took 8 bases from V and 2 from J, leaving 10 bases between them. The CDR3 is made up of 12 amino acids. Germline V gene lookup returns CDR1 MNHNS and CDR2 SASEGT. The CDR3 nucleotides read TGTGCCAGCGGACTACCACCCTACGAGCAGTACTTC. It specifies CASGLPPYEQYF.

This CDR3 is CASTSDRGFRGETEAFF. The DNA for the CDR3 is TGTGCCAGCACCTCGGACAGGGGGTTTCGGGGTGAGACTGAAGCTTTCTTT. The rearrangement joins TRBV28 to TRBJ1-1; 10 bases are a match to TRBD1. The V gene's germline CDR1 is MDHEN and CDR2 SYDVKM. The trim removed 7 bases at V and 5 bases at J, leaving 16 bases unmatched. The CDR3 extends over 17 amino acids. The full variable domain, in which reference TRBV28 and TRBJ1-1 provide the parts outside the CDR3, is DVKVTQSSRYLVKRTGEKVFLECVQDMDHENMFWYRQDPGLGLRLIYFSYDVKMKEKGDIPEGYSVSREKKERFSLILESASTNQTSMYLCASTSDRGFRGETEAFFGQGTRLTVV.

CDR3: CASSTIAGNQPQHF. The CDR3 DNA follows: TGTGCCAGCAGTACGATCGCAGGGAATCAGCCCCAGCATTTT. J is TRBJ1-5 and V is TRBV6-5; tentatively, D is TRBD1 (5 bases). This CDR3 contains 14 residues. Trimming stripped 5 bases from V and 4 bases from J, with 12 bases between. Per the germline V gene, CDR1 is MNHEY and CDR2 is SVGAGI.